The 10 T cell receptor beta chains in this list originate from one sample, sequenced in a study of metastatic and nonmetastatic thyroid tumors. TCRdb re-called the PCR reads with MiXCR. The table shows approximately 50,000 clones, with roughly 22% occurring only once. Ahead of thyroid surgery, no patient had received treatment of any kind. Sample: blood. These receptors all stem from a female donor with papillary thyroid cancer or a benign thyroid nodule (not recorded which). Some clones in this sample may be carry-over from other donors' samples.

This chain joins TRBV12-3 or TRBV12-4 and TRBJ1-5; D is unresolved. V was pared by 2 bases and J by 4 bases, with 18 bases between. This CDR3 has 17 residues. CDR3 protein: CASSLKRLGSPNQPQHF. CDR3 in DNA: TGTGCCAGCAGTTTAAAGCGTCTCGGTAGCCCAAATCAGCCCCAGCATTTT.

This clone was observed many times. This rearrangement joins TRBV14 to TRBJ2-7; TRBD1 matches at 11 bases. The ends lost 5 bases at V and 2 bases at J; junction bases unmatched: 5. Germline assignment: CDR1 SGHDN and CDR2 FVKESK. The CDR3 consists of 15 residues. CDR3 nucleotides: TGTGCCAGCAGCAGAGCGGGACAGGGGGCCTACGAGCAGTACTTC. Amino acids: CASSRAGQGAYEQYF.

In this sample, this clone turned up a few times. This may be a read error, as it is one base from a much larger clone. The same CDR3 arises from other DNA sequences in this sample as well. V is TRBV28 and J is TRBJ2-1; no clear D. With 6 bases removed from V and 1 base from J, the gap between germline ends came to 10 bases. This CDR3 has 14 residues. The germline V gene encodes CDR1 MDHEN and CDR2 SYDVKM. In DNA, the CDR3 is TGTGCCAGCAGCCCTACAAGATCCTACAATGAGCAGTTCTTC. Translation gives CASSPTRSYNEQFF.

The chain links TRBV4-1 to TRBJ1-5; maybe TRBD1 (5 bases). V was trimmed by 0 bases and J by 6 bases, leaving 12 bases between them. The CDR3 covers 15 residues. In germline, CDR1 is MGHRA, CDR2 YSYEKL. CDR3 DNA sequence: TGCGCCAGCAGCCAAGATCCCAGGGCAGGTCAGCCCCAGCATTTT. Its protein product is CASSQDPRAGQPQHF.

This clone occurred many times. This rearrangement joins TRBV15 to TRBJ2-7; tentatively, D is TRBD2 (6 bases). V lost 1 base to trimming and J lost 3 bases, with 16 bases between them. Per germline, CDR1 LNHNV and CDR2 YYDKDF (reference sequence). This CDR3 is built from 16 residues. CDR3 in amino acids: CATSRGSVGGNYEQYF. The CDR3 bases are TGTGCCACCAGCAGAGGCTCAGTTGGGGGGAACTACGAGCAGTACTTC. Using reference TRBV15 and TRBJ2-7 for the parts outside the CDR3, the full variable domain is DAMVIQNPRYQVTQFGKPVTLSCSQTLNHNVMYWYQQKSSQAPKLLFHYYDKDFNNEADTPDNFQSRRPNTSFCFLDIRSPGLGDTAMYLCATSRGSVGGNYEQYFGPGTRLTVT.

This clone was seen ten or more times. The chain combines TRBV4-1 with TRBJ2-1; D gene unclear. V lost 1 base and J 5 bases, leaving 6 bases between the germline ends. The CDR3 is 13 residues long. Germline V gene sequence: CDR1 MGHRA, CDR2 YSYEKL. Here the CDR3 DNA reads TGCGCCAGCAGCCAAGGAAGGCACAATGAGCAGTTCTTC. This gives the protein CASSQGRHNEQFF.

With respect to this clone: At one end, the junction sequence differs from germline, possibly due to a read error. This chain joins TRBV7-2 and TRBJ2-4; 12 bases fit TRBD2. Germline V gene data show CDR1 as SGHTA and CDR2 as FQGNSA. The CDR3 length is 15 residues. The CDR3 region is CASRSTSGRINIQYF. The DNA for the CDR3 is TGCGCCAGCAGGTCAACTAGCGGGAGGATAAACATTCAGTACTTC.

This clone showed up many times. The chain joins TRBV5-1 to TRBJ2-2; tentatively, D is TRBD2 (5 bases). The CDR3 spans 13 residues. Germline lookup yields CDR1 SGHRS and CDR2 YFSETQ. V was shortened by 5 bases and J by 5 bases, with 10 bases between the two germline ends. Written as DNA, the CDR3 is TGCGCCAGCAGAGCGGAACCTACCGGGGAGCTGTTTTTT. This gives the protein CASRAEPTGELFF.

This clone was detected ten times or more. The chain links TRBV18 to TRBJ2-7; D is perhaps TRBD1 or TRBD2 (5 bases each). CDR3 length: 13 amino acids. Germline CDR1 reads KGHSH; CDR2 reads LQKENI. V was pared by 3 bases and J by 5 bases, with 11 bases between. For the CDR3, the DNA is TGTGCCAGCTCACCCGGGGCCAATGACGAGCAGTACTTC. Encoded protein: CASSPGANDEQYF.

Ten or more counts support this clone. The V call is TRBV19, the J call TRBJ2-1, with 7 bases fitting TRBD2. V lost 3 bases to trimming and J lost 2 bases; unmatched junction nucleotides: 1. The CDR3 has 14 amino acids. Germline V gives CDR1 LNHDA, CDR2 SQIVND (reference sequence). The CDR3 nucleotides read TGTGCCAGTAGTATTCGGGAGGCCTACAATGAGCAGTTCTTC. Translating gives CASSIREAYNEQFF.